Following are 7 T cell receptor beta chains from one sample sequenced in a study of shared clonotypes between healthy human individuals. The protocol was immunoSEQ multiplex PCR, while the TCRdb copy is restricted to in-frame clones and leaves out a portion. The sample includes some 470,000 clones, 60% to 85% of them seen just once. The sequenced sample was PBMCs. The origin of the receptors is a woman between 40 and 50 years old in good health. Some clones in this sample may be carry-over from other donors' samples.

Comments on this clone: A far larger clone is off by one base, so a read error is likely. CDR3 DNA sequence: TGTACCTGGACCAAGGGTGGCGACTATGGCTACACCTTC. Protein: CTWTKGGDYGYTF. The V and J genes are TRBV30 and TRBJ1-2; D not resolved. Germline loops: CDR1 GTSNPN, CDR2 SVGIG (reference sequence). The CDR3 runs 13 residues.

The chain carries TRBV7-9 and TRBJ2-5, with unresolved D. The J call may be in error: the DNA end matches TRBJ2-7 better. The CDR3 totals 13 residues. Germline V gives CDR1 SEHNR, CDR2 FQNEAQ (reference sequence). CDR3 DNA: TGTGCCAGCAGCCCCAAGGGCTCCTACGAGCAGTACTTC. This encodes CASSPKGSYEQYF.

The J gene is TRBJ2-3, the V gene TRBV7-4; 9 positions agree with TRBD2. Trimming cost V 2 bases and J 4 bases; bases outside gene matches: 13. Germline V gene data show CDR1 as SGHVT and CDR2 as SQSDAQ. This CDR3 region has 18 residues. CDR3 bases: TGTGCCAGCAGCTTAAAGCGCGGGAGGGTAGGTCGTGCAGATACGCAGTATTTT. Amino acids: CASSLKRGRVGRADTQYF.

This rearrangement joins TRBV6-5 to TRBJ2-1; 14 bases are shared with TRBD2. The V and J ends lost 2 bases and 9 bases, in that order; junction bases with no gene match: 6. This CDR3 comprises 16 residues. Germline values: CDR1 MNHEY, CDR2 SVGAGI. As DNA, the CDR3 is TGTGCCAGCAGTTACCCGGGACTAGCGGGAGTCAGTGAGCAGTTCTTC. It specifies CASSYPGLAGVSEQFF.

The V and J genes are TRBV7-2 and TRBJ1-4; tentative D call: TRBD1 (5 bases). The CDR3 runs 15 residues. V lost 6 bases to trimming and J lost 0 bases, with 11 bases between them. Looked up from germline, CDR1 is SGHTA and CDR2 is FQGNSA. CDR3 sequence: CASSIGTPTNEKLFF. The CDR3 nucleotides are TGTGCCAGCAGTATCGGGACGCCAACTAATGAAAAACTGTTTTTT.

The V and J genes are TRBV2 and TRBJ1-4, with unresolved D. Trimming left V 0 bases short and J 7 bases short, with 15 bases between. The CDR3 has 16 amino acids. Per the germline V gene, CDR1 is SNHLY and CDR2 is FYNNEI. The CDR3 protein is CASSEALLGSAEKLFF. In DNA form, the CDR3 reads TGTGCCAGCAGTGAAGCGTTACTAGGGTCCGCTGAAAAACTGTTTTTT.

This clone was seen a handful of times. The rearrangement joins TRBV6-4 to TRBJ2-2; either TRBD1 or TRBD2 may supply D (5 bases each). Germline V gene lookup returns CDR1 MRHNA and CDR2 SNTAGT. The CDR3 has 15 amino acids. The germline V and J ends were trimmed by 0 bases and 6 bases, with 11 bases remaining between them. CDR3 bases: TGTGCCAGCAGTGACTCTAAAGGGGAGTCCGGGGAGCTGTTTTTT. Translated: CASSDSKGESGELFF.